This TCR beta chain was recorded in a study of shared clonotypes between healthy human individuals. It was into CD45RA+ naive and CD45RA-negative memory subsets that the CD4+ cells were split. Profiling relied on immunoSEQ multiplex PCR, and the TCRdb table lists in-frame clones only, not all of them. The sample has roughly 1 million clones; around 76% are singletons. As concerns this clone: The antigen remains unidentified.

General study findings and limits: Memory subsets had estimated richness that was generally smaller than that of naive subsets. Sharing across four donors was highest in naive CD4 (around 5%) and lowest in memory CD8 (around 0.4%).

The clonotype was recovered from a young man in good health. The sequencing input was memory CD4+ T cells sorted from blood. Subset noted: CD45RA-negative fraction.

The CDR3 nucleotides read TGTGCCAGCAGCTTGGAGGGGGGAGGTGAGCAGTTCTTC. This gives the protein CASSLEGGGEQFF. The rearrangement joins TRBV5-4 to TRBJ2-1; D might be TRBD1 or TRBD2, each matching 6 bases. Trimming removed 0 bases from V and 9 bases from J, with 10 bases in between. This CDR3 is built from 13 residues. Germline V CDR1 and CDR2: SGHNT, YYREEE (reference sequence).